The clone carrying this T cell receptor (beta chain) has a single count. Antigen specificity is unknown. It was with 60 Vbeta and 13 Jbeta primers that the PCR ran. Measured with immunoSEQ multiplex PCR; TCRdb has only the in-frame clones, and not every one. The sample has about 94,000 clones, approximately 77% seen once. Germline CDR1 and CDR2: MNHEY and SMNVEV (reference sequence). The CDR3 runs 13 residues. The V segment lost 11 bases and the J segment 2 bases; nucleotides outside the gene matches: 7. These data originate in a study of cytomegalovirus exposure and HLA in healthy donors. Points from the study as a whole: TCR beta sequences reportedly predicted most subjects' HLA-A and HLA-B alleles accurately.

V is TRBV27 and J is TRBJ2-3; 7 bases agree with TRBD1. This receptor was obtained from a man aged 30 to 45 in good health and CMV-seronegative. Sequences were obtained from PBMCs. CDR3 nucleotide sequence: TGTGCCGCCCGGGACAGTAACACAGATACGCAGTATTTT. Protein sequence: CAARDSNTDTQYF.